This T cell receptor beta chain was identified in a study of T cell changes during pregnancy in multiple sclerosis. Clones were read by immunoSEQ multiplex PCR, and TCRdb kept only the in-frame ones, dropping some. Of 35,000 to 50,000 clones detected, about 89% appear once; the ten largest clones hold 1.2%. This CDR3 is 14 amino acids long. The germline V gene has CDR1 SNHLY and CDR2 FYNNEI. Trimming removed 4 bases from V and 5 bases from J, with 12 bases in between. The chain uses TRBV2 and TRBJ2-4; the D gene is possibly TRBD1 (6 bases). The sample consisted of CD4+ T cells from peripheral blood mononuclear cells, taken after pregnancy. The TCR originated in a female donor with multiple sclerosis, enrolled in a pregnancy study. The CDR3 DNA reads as TGTGCCAGCAGTGCCCGACAGGTTGAAAACATTCAGTACTTC. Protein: CASSARQVENIQYF. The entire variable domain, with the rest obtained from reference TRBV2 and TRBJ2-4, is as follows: EPEVTQTPSHQVTQMGQEVILRCVPISNHLYFYWYRQILGQKVEFLVSFYNNEISEKSEIFDDQFSVERPDGSNFTLKIRSTKLEDSAMYFCASSARQVENIQYFGAGTRLSVL.